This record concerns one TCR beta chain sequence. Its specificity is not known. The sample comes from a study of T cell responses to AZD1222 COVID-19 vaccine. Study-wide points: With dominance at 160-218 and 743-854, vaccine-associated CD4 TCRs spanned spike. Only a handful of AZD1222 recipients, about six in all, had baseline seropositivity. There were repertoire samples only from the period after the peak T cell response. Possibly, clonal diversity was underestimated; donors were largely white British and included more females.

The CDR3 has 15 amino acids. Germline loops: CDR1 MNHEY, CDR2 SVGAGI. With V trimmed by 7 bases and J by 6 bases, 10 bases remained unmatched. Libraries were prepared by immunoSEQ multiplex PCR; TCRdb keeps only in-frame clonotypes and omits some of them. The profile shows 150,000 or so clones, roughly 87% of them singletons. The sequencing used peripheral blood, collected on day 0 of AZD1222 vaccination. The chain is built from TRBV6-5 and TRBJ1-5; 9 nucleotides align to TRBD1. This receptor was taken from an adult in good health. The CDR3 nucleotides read TGTGCCAGCATGAGAGGGACAGGGCAGGGTCAGCCCCAGCATTTT. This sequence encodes CASMRGTGQGQPQHF.